The present TCR beta chain was sequenced within a study of blood T cell repertoires in COVID-19. Study context: The United States, Italy and Spain provided the acute and convalescent COVID-19 samples. T cells, B-cell-depleted T cells, or PBMCs supplied cDNA or gDNA.

V was clipped by 0 bases and J by 7 bases, with 13 bases between them. This CDR3 is 15 amino acids long. Germline V gene sequence: CDR1 MRHNA, CDR2 SNTAGT. In the original analysis: Nucleated cell counts were estimated from reference gene primer amplification. TCRdb's table, derived via immunoSEQ multiplex PCR, lists solely in-frame clones and lacks some. V, J and clone size derive from that table, while D and trimming were established from the DNA sequence. The sample includes some 260,000 clones, approximately 86% of them seen just once. Sequenced sample: peripheral blood. The receptor's source is a man older than 75 with acute or convalescent COVID-19. V is TRBV6-4 and J is TRBJ2-1, with D tentatively TRBD1 (5 bases). This CDR3 reads CASSDSRRDRNEQFF. The CDR3 DNA reads as TGTGCCAGCAGTGACTCACGCAGGGATAGGAATGAGCAGTTCTTC.